Shown below are 6 T cell receptor beta chains from a single sample sequenced in a study of graft-versus-host responses after intestinal transplantation. Sequencing used immunoSEQ multiplex PCR; TCRdb keeps in-frame clones, though not all of them. This table has tens of thousands of clones, roughly 89% appearing once. Source: PBMCs, taken around 320 days after intestinal transplant. These receptors all come from a human patient who received an intestinal transplant, so some T cells may come from the graft donor.

This chain joins TRBV5-1 and TRBJ1-1; maybe TRBD1 (6 bases). Germline-derived CDR1 and CDR2 are SGHRS and YFSETQ. V was shortened by 4 bases and J by 4 bases, with 17 bases between the two germline ends. The length of the CDR3 is 15 residues. Here the CDR3 DNA reads TGCGCCAGCAGCCCTGACTCGGGGGGGCTCACTGAAGCTTTCTTT. Its protein is CASSPDSGGLTEAFF.

The chain joins TRBV29-1 to TRBJ2-3, with D possibly matching TRBD2 (6 bases). V gave up 3 bases and J gave up 3 bases, with 13 bases separating them. There are 14 residues in the CDR3. Germline lookup yields CDR1 SQVTM and CDR2 ANQGSEA. The CDR3: CSVDGTGETDTQYF. Here the CDR3 DNA reads TGCAGCGTTGATGGTACGGGGGAGACAGATACGCAGTATTTT.

The chain links TRBV7-2 to TRBJ1-2; D remains ambiguous. The CDR3 totals 13 residues. Deletions cut 5 bases from V and 4 bases from J, with 11 bases between. Per germline, CDR1 SGHTA and CDR2 FQGNSA. In DNA form, the CDR3 reads TGTGCCAGCAGCCCAGGACGGTTCTATGGCTACACCTTC. Encoded protein: CASSPGRFYGYTF.

V is TRBV5-1 and J is TRBJ1-2, with 7 bases that match TRBD1. The J segment lost 3 bases and the V segment lost 4 bases, leaving 15 bases of the junction unmatched. CDR1 and CDR2 (germline): SGHRS, YFSETQ. The CDR3 loop spans 17 amino acids. The chain's CDR3 is CASSPPVTGQGDYGYTF. CDR3 nucleotides: TGCGCCAGCAGCCCGCCCGTGACAGGGCAGGGGGACTATGGCTACACCTTC.

J is TRBJ1-1 and V is TRBV28; no clear D. Deletions cut 2 bases from V and 2 bases from J, with 9 bases between. The CDR3 is 14 amino acids. Per germline, CDR1 MDHEN and CDR2 SYDVKM. Here the CDR3 DNA reads TGTGCCAGCAGTTTAGGGCCGCAAAACACTGAAGCTTTCTTT. Amino acids: CASSLGPQNTEAFF.

J is TRBJ2-5 and V is TRBV7-3, with 9 bases fitting TRBD1. CDR3 size: 15 residues. Germline CDR1 reads SGHTA; CDR2 reads FQGTGA. Trimming took 2 bases from V and 4 from J; bases not matched to a gene: 5. DNA for the CDR3: TGTGCCAGCAGCTTACTAGGACAGGGGATAGAGACCCAGTACTTC. It specifies CASSLLGQGIETQYF. Drawing the rest from reference TRBV7-3 and TRBJ2-5, the complete variable domain is GAGVSQTPSNKVTEKGKYVELRCDPISGHTALYWYRQSLGQGPEFLIYFQGTGAADDSGLPNDRFFAVRPEGSVSTLKIQRTERGDSAVYLCASSLLGQGIETQYFGPGTRLLVL.